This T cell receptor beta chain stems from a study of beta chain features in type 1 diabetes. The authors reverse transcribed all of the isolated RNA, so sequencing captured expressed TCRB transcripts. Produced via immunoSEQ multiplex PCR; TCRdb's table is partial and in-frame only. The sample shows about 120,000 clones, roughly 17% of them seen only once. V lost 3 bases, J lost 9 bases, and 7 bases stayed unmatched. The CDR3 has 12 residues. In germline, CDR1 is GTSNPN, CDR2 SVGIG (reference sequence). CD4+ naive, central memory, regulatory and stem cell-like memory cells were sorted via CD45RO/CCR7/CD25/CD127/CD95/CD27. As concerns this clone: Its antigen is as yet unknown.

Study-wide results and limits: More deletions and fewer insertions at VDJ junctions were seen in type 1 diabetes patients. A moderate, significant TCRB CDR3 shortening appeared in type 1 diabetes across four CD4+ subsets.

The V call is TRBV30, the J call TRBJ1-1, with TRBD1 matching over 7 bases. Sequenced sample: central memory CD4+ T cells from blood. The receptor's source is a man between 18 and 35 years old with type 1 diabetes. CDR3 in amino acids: CAWSGTVPKAFF. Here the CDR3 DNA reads TGTGCCTGGAGCGGGACAGTTCCTAAAGCTTTCTTT. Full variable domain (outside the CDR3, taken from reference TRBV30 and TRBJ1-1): SQTIHQWPATLVQPVGSPLSLECTVEGTSNPNLYWYRQAAGRGLQLLFYSVGIGQISSEVPQNLSASRPQDRQFILSSKKLLLSDSGFYLCAWSGTVPKAFFGQGTRLTVV.